The next 23 T cell receptor beta chains were all read from a single sample in a study of blood T cell repertoires in COVID-19. Assay used: immunoSEQ multiplex PCR; TCRdb lists only in-frame clones, some missing. Of 50,000 to 70,000 clones in the sample, roughly 86% were seen once. Sequencing input: peripheral blood. Receptors originate from a man in his 60s with active or convalescent COVID-19.

The V and J genes are TRBV27 and TRBJ2-7; 15 bases align to TRBD2. Looked up from germline, CDR1 is MNHEY and CDR2 is SMNVEV (reference sequence). Trimming cost V 5 bases and J 0 bases; bases outside gene matches: 5. This CDR3 contains 17 residues. The CDR3 bases are TGTGCCAGCAGTCCCGGACTAGCGGGAGGGCTCTCCTACGAGCAGTACTTC. This gives the protein CASSPGLAGGLSYEQYF.

V gene TRBV9 combines with J gene TRBJ1-6; TRBD1 matches 9 bases. The germline CDR1 and CDR2 sequences are SGDLS and YYNGEE. The CDR3 runs to 16 residues. The trim removed 0 bases at V and 5 bases at J, leaving 3 bases unmatched. The CDR3 nucleotides are TGTGCCAGCAGCGTAGAAGGGACAGGGAATAATTCACCCCTCCACTTT. Residues: CASSVEGTGNNSPLHF.

The CDR3 sequence is CASSLRSTGTQPQHF. The CDR3 DNA reads TGTGCCAGCAGTTTACGCTCTACAGGGACACAGCCCCAGCATTTT. The chain has TRBV28 and TRBJ1-5, with a weak D call TRBD1 (6 bases). The CDR3 extends over 15 amino acids. V shed 2 bases and J shed 7 bases, with 15 bases lying between them. CDR1 MDHEN and CDR2 SYDVKM come from the germline V gene. Complete variable domain (other parts from reference TRBV28 and TRBJ1-5): DVKVTQSSRYLVKRTGEKVFLECVQDMDHENMFWYRQDPGLGLRLIYFSYDVKMKEKGDIPEGYSVSREKKERFSLILESASTNQTSMYLCASSLRSTGTQPQHFGDGTRLSIL.

The chain employs TRBV9 and TRBJ2-1; D unresolved. CDR1 and CDR2 from the germline V gene are SGDLS and YYNGEE. V was shortened by 0 bases and J by 3 bases, with 13 bases between the two germline ends. The CDR3 extends over 16 amino acids. The CDR3, as DNA: TGTGCCAGCAGCGTAGAACATCGCGGAGACTACAATGAGCAGTTCTTC. Its protein product is CASSVEHRGDYNEQFF.

The V and J genes are TRBV11-2 and TRBJ2-7; 16 bases fit TRBD2. The J segment lost 6 bases and the V segment lost 3 bases, leaving 8 bases of the junction unmatched. Germline values: CDR1 SGHAT, CDR2 FQNNGV. This CDR3 has 17 residues. The chain's CDR3 is CASSFRGLAGGQGEQYF. CDR3 bases: TGTGCCAGCAGCTTTCGGGGACTAGCGGGGGGGCAAGGCGAGCAGTACTTC.

V is TRBV21-1 and J is TRBJ2-5; TRBD1 is the table's D call and was not checked against the DNA. TRBV21-1 is assigned pseudogene status. This CDR3 is built from 18 residues. The DNA of the CDR3 is TGTGCCAGCAGCAGAAAAACCGCCCCTGAGGGGGCGTCGGAGACCCAGTACTTC. As protein: CASSRKTAPEGASETQYF.

This clone was recorded at least ten times. The gene calls are TRBV19 and TRBJ2-2; D is perhaps TRBD2 (5 bases). Looked up from germline, CDR1 is LNHDA and CDR2 is SQIVND (reference sequence). The V end was cut by 9 bases, the J end by 3 bases, with 11 bases between. The CDR3 runs 13 residues. The CDR3 here is CASRPADTGELFF. CDR3 coding DNA: TGTGCCAGCCGTCCAGCGGACACCGGGGAGCTGTTTTTT.

J is TRBJ2-7 and V is TRBV3-1 (or the pseudogene TRBV3-2); tentative D call: TRBD1 (6 bases). Germline CDR1 is LGHDT and CDR2 is YNNKEL (reference sequence). There are 11 residues in the CDR3. Trimming took 8 bases from V and 2 from J, leaving 7 bases between them. The CDR3 nucleotides read TGTGCCAGCGGACAGACCTACGAGCAGTACTTC. This translates into CASGQTYEQYF.

The chain links TRBV12-3 or TRBV12-4 to TRBJ1-1, with D unclear. V lost 6 bases and J 1 base, leaving 9 bases between the germline ends. There are 13 residues in the CDR3. CDR3 region: CASSARGNTEAFF. CDR3 sequence (DNA): TGTGCCAGCAGCGCCAGAGGGAACACTGAAGCTTTCTTT.

This chain joins TRBV29-1 and TRBJ1-1; D remains unclear. This CDR3 spans 13 amino acids. Trimming took off 2 bases at V and 5 bases at J, with 12 bases between the two ends. The germline V gene encodes CDR1 SQVTM and CDR2 ANQGSEA. The CDR3, as DNA: TGCAGCGTTGAATCGGGAAAGAGGACTGAAGCTTTCTTT. Amino acids: CSVESGKRTEAFF. Combining the CDR3 with reference TRBV29-1 and TRBJ1-1 gives the whole variable domain SAVISQKPSRDICQRGTSLTIQCQVDSQVTMMFWYRQQPGQSLTLIATANQGSEATYESGFVIDKFPISRPNLTFSTLTVSNMSPEDSSIYLCSVESGKRTEAFFGQGTRLTVV.

The chain couples TRBV11-2 to TRBJ2-5; D not certain. Germline assignment: CDR1 SGHAT and CDR2 FQNNGV. V lost 2 bases and J lost 3, with 13 bases in between. The CDR3 consists of 15 residues. The CDR3 nucleotides are TGTGCCAGCAGCTTATCGGTGGTTTACGAAGAGACCCAGTACTTC. Translated: CASSLSVVYEETQYF.

This rearrangement joins TRBV5-4 to TRBJ1-4; the match to TRBD1 covers 8 bases. The germline gives CDR1 SGHNT, CDR2 YYREEE (reference sequence). This CDR3 region has 14 residues. The junction had 7 bases not matched to a gene; V was cut back by 4 bases and J by 8 bases. In DNA, the CDR3 is TGTGCCAGCAGCCTGGACAGGGATGGGGAAAAACTGTTTTTT. Encoded protein: CASSLDRDGEKLFF.

The chain uses TRBV28 and TRBJ1-1; unclear D gene. This CDR3 region has 16 residues. CDR1 is MDHEN and CDR2 is SYDVKM in the germline V gene. V shed 6 bases and J shed 6 bases, with 23 bases lying between them. The CDR3 is CASSLVRASGSAEAFF. The CDR3 DNA reads as TGTGCCAGCAGCCTGGTCCGGGCGTCGGGATCAGCTGAAGCTTTCTTT.

The CDR3 reads CASGLREGGNTIYF. The CDR3 DNA follows: TGTGCTAGTGGTTTGAGGGAGGGCGGAAACACCATATATTTT. The rearrangement uses TRBV12-5 and TRBJ1-3, with no clear D. CDR1 and CDR2 (germline): LGHNT, FRNRAP. Trimming took off 2 bases at V and 4 bases at J, with 9 bases between the two ends. The CDR3 covers 14 residues.

The chain couples TRBV30 to TRBJ2-3; possibly TRBD2 for D (5 bases). CDR3 length: 12 residues. With 4 bases removed from V and 5 bases from J, the gap between germline ends came to 10 bases. Looked up from germline, CDR1 is GTSNPN and CDR2 is SVGIG (reference sequence). CDR3 DNA: TGTGCCTGGAAGGGAGTTGAAGATACGCAGTATTTT. As protein: CAWKGVEDTQYF. The full variable domain, in which reference TRBV30 and TRBJ2-3 provide the parts outside the CDR3, is SQTIHQWPATLVQPVGSPLSLECTVEGTSNPNLYWYRQAAGRGLQLLFYSVGIGQISSEVPQNLSASRPQDRQFILSSKKLLLSDSGFYLCAWKGVEDTQYFGPGTRLTVL.

The rearrangement links TRBV5-1 to TRBJ2-1, with 9 bases matching TRBD2. Germline V gene sequence: CDR1 SGHRS, CDR2 YFSETQ. The CDR3 is 18 residues long. Germline trimming cut 4 bases from V and 4 bases from J; bases unmatched to any gene: 15. The CDR3 spells CASSPDLVTSGDYNEQFF. In nucleotides, the CDR3 is TGCGCCAGCAGCCCTGACTTGGTGACTAGCGGAGATTACAATGAGCAGTTCTTC.

This clone was observed a single time. The rearrangement links TRBV5-1 to TRBJ1-4; 9 bases agree with TRBD1. The CDR3 runs 16 residues. CDR1 SGHRS and CDR2 YFSETQ come from the germline V gene. J was trimmed by 0 bases and V by 4 bases; bases with no gene match: 4. The DNA for the CDR3 is TGCGCCAGCAGCCGGACAGGGGACCCAACTAATGAAAAACTGTTTTTT. It is translated as CASSRTGDPTNEKLFF.

The V call is TRBV5-6, the J call TRBJ2-7; 11 positions match TRBD2. V trimming: 3 bases; J trimming: 1 base; junction bases outside the gene matches: 9. Germline-derived CDR1 and CDR2 are SGHDT and YYEEEE. The CDR3 sequence is 17 residues long. CDR3 residues: CASSSSSGLADSYEQYF. In nucleotides, the CDR3 is TGTGCCAGCAGCTCCAGTTCGGGACTAGCGGATTCCTACGAGCAGTACTTC.

The V and J genes are TRBV29-1 and TRBJ2-1; a possible D gene is TRBD2 (6 bases). The CDR3 is 12 residues long. Trimming removed 3 bases from V and 9 bases from J, with 12 bases in between. Germline values: CDR1 SQVTM, CDR2 ANQGSEA. In DNA, the CDR3 is TGCAGCGTTGAGGATACGGGAGCTGAGCAGTTCTTC. It translates to CSVEDTGAEQFF.

This rearrangement joins TRBV4-3 to TRBJ2-1; D may be TRBD1 (6 bases). Germline CDR1 reads LGHNA; CDR2 reads YSLEER. This CDR3 is 15 amino acids long. Trimming cost V 0 bases and J 15 bases, with 21 bases left between them. The CDR3 loop is CASSQDGQGPFSRFF. DNA of the CDR3: TGCGCCAGCAGCCAAGACGGGCAGGGGCCCTTCTCCCGGTTCTTC.

This sequence joins TRBV2 and TRBJ2-3; 8 bases align to TRBD1. The CDR3 is made up of 14 amino acids. After removal of 5 bases from V and 5 bases from J, the junction contained 6 bases not matched to a gene. Germline assignment: CDR1 SNHLY and CDR2 FYNNEI. CDR3: CASSRQGRGDTQYF. DNA of the CDR3: TGTGCCAGCAGTCGACAGGGGCGGGGAGATACGCAGTATTTT.

The chain recombines TRBV5-1 with TRBJ1-1, with 7 positions matching TRBD1. Germline CDR1 SGHRS, CDR2 YFSETQ. The CDR3 contains 15 residues. V lost 2 bases to trimming and J lost 1 base; unmatched junction nucleotides: 5. The CDR3 bases are TGCGCCAGCAGCTTCCAGGGGGACGAGAACACTGAAGCTTTCTTT. The encoded protein is CASSFQGDENTEAFF. Full variable domain (outside the CDR3, taken from reference TRBV5-1 and TRBJ1-1): KAGVTQTPRYLIKTRGQQVTLSCSPISGHRSVSWYQQTPGQGLQFLFEYFSETQRNKGNFPGRFSGRQFSNSRSEMNVSTLELGDSALYLCASSFQGDENTEAFFGQGTRLTVV.

This chain uses TRBV4-2 with TRBJ2-7; possible D gene TRBD2, 5 bases. With 1 base removed from V and 7 bases from J, the gap between germline ends came to 17 bases. This CDR3 is built from 15 residues. The germline gives CDR1 LGHNA, CDR2 YNFKEQ. CDR3 bases: TGTGCCAGCAGCCAAGCCCACGGAGGCTTGGGTGAGCAGTACTTC. It translates to CASSQAHGGLGEQYF.